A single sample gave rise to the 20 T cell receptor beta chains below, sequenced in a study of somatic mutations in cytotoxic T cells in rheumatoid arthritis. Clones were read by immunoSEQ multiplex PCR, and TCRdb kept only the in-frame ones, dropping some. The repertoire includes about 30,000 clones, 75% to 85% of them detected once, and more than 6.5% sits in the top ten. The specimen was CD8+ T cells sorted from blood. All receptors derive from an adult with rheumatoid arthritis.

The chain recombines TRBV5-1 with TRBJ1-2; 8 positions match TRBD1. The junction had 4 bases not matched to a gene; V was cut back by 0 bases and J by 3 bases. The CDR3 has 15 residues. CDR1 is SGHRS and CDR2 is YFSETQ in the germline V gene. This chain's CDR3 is CASSLGQGAHYGYTF. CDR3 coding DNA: TGCGCCAGCAGCTTGGGGCAGGGGGCTCACTATGGCTACACCTTC.

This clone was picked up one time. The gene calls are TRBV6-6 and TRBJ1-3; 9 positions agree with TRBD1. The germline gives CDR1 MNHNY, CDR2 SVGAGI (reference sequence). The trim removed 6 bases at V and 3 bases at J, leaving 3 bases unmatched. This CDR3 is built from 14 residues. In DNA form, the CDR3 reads TGTGCCAGCAGAGACAGGGGGTTTGGAAACACCATATATTTT. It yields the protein CASRDRGFGNTIYF.

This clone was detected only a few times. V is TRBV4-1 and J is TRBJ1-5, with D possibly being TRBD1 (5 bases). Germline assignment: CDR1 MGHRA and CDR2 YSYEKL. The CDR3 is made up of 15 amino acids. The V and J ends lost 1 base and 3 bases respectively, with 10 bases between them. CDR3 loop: CASSQVSGFNQPQHF. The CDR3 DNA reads TGCGCCAGCAGCCAAGTTTCAGGGTTCAATCAGCCCCAGCATTTT.

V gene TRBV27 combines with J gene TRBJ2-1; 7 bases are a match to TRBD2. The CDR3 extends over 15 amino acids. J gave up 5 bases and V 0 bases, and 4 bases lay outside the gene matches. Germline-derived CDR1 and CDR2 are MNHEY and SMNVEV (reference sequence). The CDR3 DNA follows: TGTGCCAGCAGTTTATCGGGGGGGAGTAACAATGAGCAGTTCTTC. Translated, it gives CASSLSGGSNNEQFF.

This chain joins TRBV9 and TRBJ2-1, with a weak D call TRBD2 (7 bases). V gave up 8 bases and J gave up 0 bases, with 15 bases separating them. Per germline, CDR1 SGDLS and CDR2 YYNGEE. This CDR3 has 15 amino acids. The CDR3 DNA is TGTGCCAGTGGGGGGGGGCTTAGCTCCTACAATGAGCAGTTCTTC. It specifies CASGGGLSSYNEQFF.

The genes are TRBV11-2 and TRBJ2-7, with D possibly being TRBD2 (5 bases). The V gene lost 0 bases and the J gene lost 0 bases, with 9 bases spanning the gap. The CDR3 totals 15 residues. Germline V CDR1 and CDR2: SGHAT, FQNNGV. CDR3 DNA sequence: TGTGCCAGCAGCTTAGAAGGGCGGGCCTCCTACGAGCAGTACTTC. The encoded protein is CASSLEGRASYEQYF.

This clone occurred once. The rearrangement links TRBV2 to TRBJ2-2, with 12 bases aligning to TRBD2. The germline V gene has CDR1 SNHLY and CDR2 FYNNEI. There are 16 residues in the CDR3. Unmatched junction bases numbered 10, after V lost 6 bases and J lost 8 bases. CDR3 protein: CASSRTSGVSEGELFF. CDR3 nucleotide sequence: TGTGCCAGCAGCCGGACTAGCGGGGTGTCTGAGGGGGAGCTGTTTTTT.

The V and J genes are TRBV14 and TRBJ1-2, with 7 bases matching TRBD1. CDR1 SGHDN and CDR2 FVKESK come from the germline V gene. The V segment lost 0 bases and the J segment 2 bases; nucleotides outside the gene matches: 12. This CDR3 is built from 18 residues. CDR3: CASSQDPFLGQKNYGYTF. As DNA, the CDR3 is TGTGCCAGCAGCCAAGATCCATTTTTGGGACAGAAAAACTATGGCTACACCTTC.

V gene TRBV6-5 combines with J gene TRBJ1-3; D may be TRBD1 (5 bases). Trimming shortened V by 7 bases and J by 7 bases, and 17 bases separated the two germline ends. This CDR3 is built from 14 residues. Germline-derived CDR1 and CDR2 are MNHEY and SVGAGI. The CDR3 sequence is CASTPGDEQNTIYF. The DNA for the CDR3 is TGTGCCAGCACGCCCGGGGACGAGCAGAACACCATATATTTT.

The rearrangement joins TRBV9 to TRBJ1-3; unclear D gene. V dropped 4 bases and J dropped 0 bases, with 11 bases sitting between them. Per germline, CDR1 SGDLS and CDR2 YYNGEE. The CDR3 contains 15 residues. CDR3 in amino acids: CASSPQGASGNTIYF. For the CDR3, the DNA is TGTGCCAGCAGCCCACAAGGAGCCTCTGGAAACACCATATATTTT. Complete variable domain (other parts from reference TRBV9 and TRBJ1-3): DSGVTQTPKHLITATGQRVTLRCSPRSGDLSVYWYQQSLDQGLQFLIQYYNGEERAKGNILERFSAQQFPDLHSELNLSSLELGDSALYFCASSPQGASGNTIYFGEGSWLTVV.

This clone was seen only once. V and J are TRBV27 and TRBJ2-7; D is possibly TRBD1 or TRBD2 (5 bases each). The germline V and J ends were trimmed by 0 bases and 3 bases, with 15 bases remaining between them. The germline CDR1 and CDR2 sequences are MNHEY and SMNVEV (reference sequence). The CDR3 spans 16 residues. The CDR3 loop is CASSLSIRPRGYEQYF. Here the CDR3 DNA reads TGTGCCAGCAGTTTATCGATACGGCCGAGGGGCTACGAGCAGTACTTC.

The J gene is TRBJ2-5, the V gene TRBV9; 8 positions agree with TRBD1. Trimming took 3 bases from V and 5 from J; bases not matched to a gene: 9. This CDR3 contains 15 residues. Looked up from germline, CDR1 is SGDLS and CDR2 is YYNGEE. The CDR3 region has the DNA TGTGCCAGCAGCGGGATGACAGGGGCGTGGGAGACCCAGTACTTC. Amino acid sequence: CASSGMTGAWETQYF.

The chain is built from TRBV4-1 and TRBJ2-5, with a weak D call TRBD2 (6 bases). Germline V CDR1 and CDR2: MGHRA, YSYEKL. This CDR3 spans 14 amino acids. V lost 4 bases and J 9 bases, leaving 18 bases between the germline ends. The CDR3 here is CASSLGTQGGAQYF. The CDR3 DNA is TGCGCCAGCAGCCTGGGGACTCAAGGCGGGGCCCAGTACTTC.

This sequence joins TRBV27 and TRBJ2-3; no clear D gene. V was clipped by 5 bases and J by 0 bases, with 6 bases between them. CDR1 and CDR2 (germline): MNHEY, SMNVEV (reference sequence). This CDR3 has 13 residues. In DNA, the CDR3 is TGTGCCAGCAGTATAACTAGCACAGATACGCAGTATTTT. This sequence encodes CASSITSTDTQYF.

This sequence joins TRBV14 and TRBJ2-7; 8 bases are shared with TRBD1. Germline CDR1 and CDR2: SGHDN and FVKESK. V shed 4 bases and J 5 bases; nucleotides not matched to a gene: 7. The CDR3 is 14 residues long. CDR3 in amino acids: CASSLRTGLDEQYF. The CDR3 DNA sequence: TGTGCCAGCAGCCTAAGGACAGGGTTGGACGAGCAGTACTTC.

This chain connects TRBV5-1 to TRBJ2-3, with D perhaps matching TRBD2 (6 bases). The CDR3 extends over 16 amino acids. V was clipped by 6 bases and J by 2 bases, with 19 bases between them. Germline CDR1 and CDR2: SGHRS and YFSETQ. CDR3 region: CASKRRGEVSTDTQYF. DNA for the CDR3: TGCGCCAGCAAAAGGAGGGGCGAGGTTTCCACAGATACGCAGTATTTT.

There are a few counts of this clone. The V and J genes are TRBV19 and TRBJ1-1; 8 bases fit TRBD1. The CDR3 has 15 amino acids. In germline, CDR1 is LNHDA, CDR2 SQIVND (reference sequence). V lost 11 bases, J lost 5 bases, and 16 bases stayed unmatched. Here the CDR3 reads CAAAPGTGLGTEAFF. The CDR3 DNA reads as TGTGCCGCCGCACCCGGGACAGGACTAGGGACTGAAGCTTTCTTT.

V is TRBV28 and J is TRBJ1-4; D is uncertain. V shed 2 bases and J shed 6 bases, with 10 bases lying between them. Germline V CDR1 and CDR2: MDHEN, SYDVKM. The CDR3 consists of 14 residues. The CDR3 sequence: CASSLGPEDEKLFF. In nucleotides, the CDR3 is TGTGCCAGCAGTTTAGGTCCGGAGGATGAAAAACTGTTTTTT.

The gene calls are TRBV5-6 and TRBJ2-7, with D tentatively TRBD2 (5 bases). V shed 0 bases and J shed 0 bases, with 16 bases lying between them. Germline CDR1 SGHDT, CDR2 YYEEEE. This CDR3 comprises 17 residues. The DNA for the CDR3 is TGTGCCAGCAGCTTGGACATTTTCAGCGGCGGCTCCTACGAGCAGTACTTC. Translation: CASSLDIFSGGSYEQYF.

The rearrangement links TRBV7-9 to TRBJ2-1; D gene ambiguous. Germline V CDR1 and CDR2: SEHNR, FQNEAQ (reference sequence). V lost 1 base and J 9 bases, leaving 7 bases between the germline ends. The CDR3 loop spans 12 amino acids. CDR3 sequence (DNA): TGTGCCAGCAGCTTAGTTCCAAGTGAGCAGTTCTTC. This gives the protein CASSLVPSEQFF. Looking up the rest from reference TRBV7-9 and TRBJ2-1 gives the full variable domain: DTGVSQNPRHKITKRGQNVTFRCDPISEHNRLYWYRQTLGQGPEFLTYFQNEAQLEKSRLLSDRFSAERPKGSFSTLEIQRTEQGDSAMYLCASSLVPSEQFFGPGTRLTVL.